This T cell receptor beta chain was recovered during a study of T cell responses to AZD1222 COVID-19 vaccine. Across the whole study: Analyses pooled second doses at about 4 or about 12 weeks.

This clone has just a few counts. Clones were read by immunoSEQ multiplex PCR, and TCRdb kept only the in-frame ones, dropping some. The sample has 150,000 or so clones, around nine tenths seen once. The germline V and J ends were trimmed by 0 bases and 4 bases, with 9 bases remaining between them. There are 14 residues in the CDR3. Germline CDR1 reads KGHSH; CDR2 reads LQKENI. The origin of this receptor is an adult in good health. The specimen comprised peripheral blood, sampled on day 0 of AZD1222 vaccination. The J gene is TRBJ2-5, the V gene TRBV18; D unclear. In DNA form, the CDR3 reads TGTGCCAGCTCACCACCGATGGGGTCAGAGACCCAGTACTTC. This sequence encodes CASSPPMGSETQYF.